The clone carrying this T cell receptor beta chain was counted a single time. Its cognate antigen is unknown. This specimen comes from a study of graft-versus-host responses after intestinal transplantation. The wider study: Anti-thymocyte globulin induction preceded 2 to 4 years of tacrolimus and steroid maintenance in all recipients.

The protocol was immunoSEQ multiplex PCR, while the TCRdb copy is restricted to in-frame clones and leaves out a portion. There are about 110,000 clones in the sample; 90% to 95% occur only once, and 0.4% to 0.55% lies in the top ten. This sample comprised unstimulated CD8+ T cells sorted from spleen or lymph node cells, obtained before intestinal transplant. This receptor was taken from a human donor who received an intestinal transplant.

The CDR3 DNA reads as TGTGCCAGCAGCGTACTGGGGATTGAGGATGAGCAGTTCTTC. Translating gives CASSVLGIEDEQFF. The chain couples TRBV9 to TRBJ2-1, with D uncertain. The CDR3 totals 14 residues. V was cut by 1 base and J by 8 bases, with 13 bases left in between. The germline V gene has CDR1 SGDLS and CDR2 YYNGEE.